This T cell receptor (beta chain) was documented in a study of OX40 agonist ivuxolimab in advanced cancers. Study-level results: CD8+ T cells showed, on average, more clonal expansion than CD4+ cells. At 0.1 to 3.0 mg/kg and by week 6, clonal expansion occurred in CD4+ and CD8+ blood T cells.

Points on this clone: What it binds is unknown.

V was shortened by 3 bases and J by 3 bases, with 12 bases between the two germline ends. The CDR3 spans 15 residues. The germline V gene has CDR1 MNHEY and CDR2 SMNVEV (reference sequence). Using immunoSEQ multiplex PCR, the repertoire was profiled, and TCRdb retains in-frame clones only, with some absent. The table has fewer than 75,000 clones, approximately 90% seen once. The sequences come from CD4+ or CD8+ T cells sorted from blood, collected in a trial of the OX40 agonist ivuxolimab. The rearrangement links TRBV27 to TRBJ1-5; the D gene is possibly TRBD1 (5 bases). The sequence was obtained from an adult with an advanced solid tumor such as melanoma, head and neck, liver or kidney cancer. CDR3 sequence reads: CASSFTGQYNQPQHF. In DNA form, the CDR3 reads TGTGCCAGCAGTTTCACGGGGCAGTACAATCAGCCCCAGCATTTT.